This T cell receptor (beta chain) was profiled in a study of OX40 agonist ivuxolimab in advanced cancers. Background on the study: The group had a mean age of 60 years, ranged from about 20 to 85, and was roughly 83% male. Study conclusions and caveats: Expanded clones belonging to CD8+ T cells outnumbered, on average, those of CD4+.

In regard to this clone: Its target is not known.

This CDR3 has 16 residues. V was cut by 4 bases and J by 8 bases, with 22 bases left in between. Per the germline V gene, CDR1 is MDHEN and CDR2 is SYDVKM. Here immunoSEQ multiplex PCR was the method, and the copy in TCRdb shows in-frame clones only, minus some. Of 90,000 to 120,000 clones listed, approximately 90% are singletons. The receptor was isolated from an adult with an advanced solid tumor such as melanoma, head and neck, liver or kidney cancer. Sequencing used CD4+ or CD8+ T cells sorted from blood, obtained in a trial of the OX40 agonist ivuxolimab. V usage is TRBV28 and J usage is TRBJ2-3; maybe TRBD1 (6 bases). The CDR3 DNA reads as TGTGCCAGCAGTTCATTCTCTGGACAGCACAGAGTTACGCAGTATTTT. Its protein product is CASSSFSGQHRVTQYF.